The clone carrying this TCR beta chain came up once. As yet, its antigen is unknown. This specimen comes from a study of glioma-infiltrating T cells after dendritic cell vaccination. Findings and limits, study-wide: Only a small number of patients had complete blood and tumor samples.

Primers: 60 V beta forward and 13 J beta reverse. Assay: immunoSEQ multiplex PCR; the TCRdb copy retains only in-frame clones and omits some. The sample lists 90,000 or so clones; about 83% were seen once. None of the glioblastoma patients had an isocitrate dehydrogenase mutation. This clonotype originated in a human donor with glioblastoma. The material sequenced was blood, taken before dendritic cell vaccination.

The DNA for the CDR3 is TGCGCGACACAGGTAAACAATGAGCAGTTCTTC. Translated, it gives CATQVNNEQFF. This chain connects TRBV29-1 to TRBJ2-1; D might be TRBD1 (5 bases). The germline V gene has CDR1 SQVTM and CDR2 ANQGSEA. The CDR3 has 11 amino acids.